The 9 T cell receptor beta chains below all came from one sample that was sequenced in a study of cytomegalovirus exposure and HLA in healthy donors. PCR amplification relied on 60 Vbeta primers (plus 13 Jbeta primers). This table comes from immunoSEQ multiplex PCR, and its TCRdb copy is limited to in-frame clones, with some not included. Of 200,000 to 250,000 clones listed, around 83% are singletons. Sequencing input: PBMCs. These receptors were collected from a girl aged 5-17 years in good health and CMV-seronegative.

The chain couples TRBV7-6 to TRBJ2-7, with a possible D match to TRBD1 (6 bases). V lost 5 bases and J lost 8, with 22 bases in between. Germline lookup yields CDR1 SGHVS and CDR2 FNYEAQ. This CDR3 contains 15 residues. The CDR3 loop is CASSPTTGVRDKQYF. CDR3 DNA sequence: TGTGCCAGCAGCCCTACAACCGGGGTCCGGGACAAGCAGTACTTC.

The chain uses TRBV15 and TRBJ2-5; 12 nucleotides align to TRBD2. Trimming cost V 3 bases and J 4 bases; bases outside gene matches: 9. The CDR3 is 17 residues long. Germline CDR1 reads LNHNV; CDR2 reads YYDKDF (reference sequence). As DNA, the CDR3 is TGTGCCACCAGCAGGGATTCTAGCGGGGGGGCTATAGAGACCCAGTACTTC. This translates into CATSRDSSGGAIETQYF.

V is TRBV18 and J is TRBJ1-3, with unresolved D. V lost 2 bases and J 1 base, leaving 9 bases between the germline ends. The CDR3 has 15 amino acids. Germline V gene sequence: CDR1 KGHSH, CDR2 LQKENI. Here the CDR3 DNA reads TGTGCCAGCTCACCAGGGGAGAGGTCTGGAAACACCATATATTTT. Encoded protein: CASSPGERSGNTIYF.

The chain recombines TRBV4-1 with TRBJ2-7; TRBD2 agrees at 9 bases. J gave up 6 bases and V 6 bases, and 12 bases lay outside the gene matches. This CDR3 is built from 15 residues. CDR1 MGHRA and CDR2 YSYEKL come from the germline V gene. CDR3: CASSLRIAGALEQYF. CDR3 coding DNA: TGCGCCAGCAGTTTACGAATAGCGGGAGCCCTCGAGCAGTACTTC.

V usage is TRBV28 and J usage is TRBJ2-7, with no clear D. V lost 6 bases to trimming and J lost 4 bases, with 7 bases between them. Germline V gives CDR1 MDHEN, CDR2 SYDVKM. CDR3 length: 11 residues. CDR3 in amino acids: CASRANYEQYF. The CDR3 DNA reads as TGTGCCAGCAGGGCCAATTACGAGCAGTACTTC.

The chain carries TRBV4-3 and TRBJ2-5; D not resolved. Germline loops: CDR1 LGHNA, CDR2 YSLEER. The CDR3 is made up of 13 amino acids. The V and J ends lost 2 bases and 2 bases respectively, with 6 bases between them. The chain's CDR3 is CASSQRVQETQYF. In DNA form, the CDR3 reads TGCGCCAGCAGCCAAAGAGTTCAAGAGACCCAGTACTTC.

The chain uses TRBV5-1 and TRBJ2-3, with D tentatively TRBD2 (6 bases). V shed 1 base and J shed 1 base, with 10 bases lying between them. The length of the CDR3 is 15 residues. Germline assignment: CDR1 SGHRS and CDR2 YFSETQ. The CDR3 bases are TGCGCCAGCAGCTTGTCTAGCGAGGGCACAGATACGCAGTATTTT. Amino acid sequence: CASSLSSEGTDTQYF.

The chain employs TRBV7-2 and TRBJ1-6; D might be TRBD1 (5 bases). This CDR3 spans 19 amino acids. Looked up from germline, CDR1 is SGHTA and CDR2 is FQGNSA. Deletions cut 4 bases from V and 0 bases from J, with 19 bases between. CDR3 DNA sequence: TGTGCCAGCAGCTCCCTCGCACGGGGGATCAGCTCCTATAATTCACCCCTCCACTTT. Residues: CASSSLARGISSYNSPLHF.

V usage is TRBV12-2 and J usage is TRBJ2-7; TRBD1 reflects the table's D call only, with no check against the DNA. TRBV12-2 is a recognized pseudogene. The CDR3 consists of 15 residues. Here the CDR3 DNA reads TGTGCAAGTCGCCCTTTATGGGACAGGGGATACGAGCAGTACTTC. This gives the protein CASRPLWDRGYEQYF.